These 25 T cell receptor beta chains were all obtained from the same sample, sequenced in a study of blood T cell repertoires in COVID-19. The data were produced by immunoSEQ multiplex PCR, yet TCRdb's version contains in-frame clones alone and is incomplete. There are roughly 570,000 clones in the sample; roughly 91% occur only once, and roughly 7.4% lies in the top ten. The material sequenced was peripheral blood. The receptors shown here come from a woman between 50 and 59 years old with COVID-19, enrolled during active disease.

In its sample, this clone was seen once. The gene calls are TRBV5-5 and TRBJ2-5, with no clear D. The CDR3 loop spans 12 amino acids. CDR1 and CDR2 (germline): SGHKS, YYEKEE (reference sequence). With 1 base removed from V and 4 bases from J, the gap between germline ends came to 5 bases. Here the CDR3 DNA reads TGTGCCAGCAGCTTGCTCGGAGAGACCCAGTACTTC. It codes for CASSLLGETQYF.

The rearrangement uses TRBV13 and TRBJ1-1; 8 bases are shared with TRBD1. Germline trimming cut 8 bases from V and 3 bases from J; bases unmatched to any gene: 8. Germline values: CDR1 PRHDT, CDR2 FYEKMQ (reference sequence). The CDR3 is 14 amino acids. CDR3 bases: TGTGCCAGCCGACAGGGGCAGGGGGACACTGAAGCTTTCTTT. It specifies CASRQGQGDTEAFF.

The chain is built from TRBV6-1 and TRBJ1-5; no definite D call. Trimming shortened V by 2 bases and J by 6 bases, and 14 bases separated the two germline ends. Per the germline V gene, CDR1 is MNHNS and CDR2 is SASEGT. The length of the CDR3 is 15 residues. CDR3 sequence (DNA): TGTGCCAGCAGTGAAACCGAGGCGGGCGGTCAGCCCCAGCATTTT. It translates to CASSETEAGGQPQHF.

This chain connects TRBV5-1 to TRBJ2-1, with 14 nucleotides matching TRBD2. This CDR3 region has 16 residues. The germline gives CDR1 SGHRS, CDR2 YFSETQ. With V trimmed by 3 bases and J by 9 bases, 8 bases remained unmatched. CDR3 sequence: CASSSRLAGGLGEQFF. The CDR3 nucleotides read TGCGCCAGCAGCTCCAGACTAGCGGGGGGGCTTGGTGAGCAGTTCTTC.

The CDR3 nucleotides read TGTGCCTGGACCGGGACTTCCTATGGCTACACCTTC. Its translation is CAWTGTSYGYTF. This chain links TRBV30 with TRBJ1-2; possibly TRBD1 for D (5 bases). This CDR3 region has 12 residues. CDR1 GTSNPN and CDR2 SVGIG come from the germline V gene (reference sequence). The germline V and J ends were trimmed by 4 bases and 4 bases, with 10 bases remaining between them.

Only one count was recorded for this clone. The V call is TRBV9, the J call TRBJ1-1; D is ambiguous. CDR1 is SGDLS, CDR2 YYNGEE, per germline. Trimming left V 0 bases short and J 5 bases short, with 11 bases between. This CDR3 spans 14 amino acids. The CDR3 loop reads CASSVDLLRTEAFF. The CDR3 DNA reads TGTGCCAGCAGCGTAGATCTTTTGAGGACTGAAGCTTTCTTT.

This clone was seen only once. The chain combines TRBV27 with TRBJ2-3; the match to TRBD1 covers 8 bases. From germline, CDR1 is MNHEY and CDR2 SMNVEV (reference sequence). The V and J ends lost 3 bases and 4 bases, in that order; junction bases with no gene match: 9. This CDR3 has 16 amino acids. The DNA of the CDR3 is TGTGCCAGCAGTTTTCTACGGACAGGGTACGCAGATACGCAGTATTTT. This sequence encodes CASSFLRTGYADTQYF.

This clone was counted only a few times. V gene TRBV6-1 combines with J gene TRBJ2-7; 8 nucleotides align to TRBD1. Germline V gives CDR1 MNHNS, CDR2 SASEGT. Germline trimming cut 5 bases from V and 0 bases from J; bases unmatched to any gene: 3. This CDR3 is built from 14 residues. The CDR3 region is CASSPGQGSYEQYF. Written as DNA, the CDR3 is TGTGCCAGCAGTCCCGGACAGGGCTCCTACGAGCAGTACTTC.

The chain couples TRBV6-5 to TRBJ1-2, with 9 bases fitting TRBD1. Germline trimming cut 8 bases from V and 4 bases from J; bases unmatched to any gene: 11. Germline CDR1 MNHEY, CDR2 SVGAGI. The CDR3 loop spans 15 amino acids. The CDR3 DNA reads TGTGCCAGCCGCCCGATTGGGACAGGGAGCTATGGCTACACCTTC. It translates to CASRPIGTGSYGYTF.

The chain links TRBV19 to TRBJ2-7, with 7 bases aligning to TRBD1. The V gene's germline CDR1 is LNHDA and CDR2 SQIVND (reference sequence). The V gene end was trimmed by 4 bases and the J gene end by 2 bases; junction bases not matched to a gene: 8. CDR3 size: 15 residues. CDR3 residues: CASSRAGGHTYEQYF. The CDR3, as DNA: TGTGCCAGTAGTAGGGCAGGGGGACATACCTACGAGCAGTACTTC. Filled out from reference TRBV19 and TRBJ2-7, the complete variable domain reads DGGITQSPKYLFRKEGQNVTLSCEQNLNHDAMYWYRQDPGQGLRLIYYSQIVNDFQKGDIAEGYSVSREKKESFPLTVTSAQKNPTAFYLCASSRAGGHTYEQYFGPGTRLTVT.

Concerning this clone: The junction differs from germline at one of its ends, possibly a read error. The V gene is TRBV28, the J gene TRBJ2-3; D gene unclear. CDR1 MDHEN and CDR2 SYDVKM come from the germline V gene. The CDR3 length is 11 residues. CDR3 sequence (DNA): TGTGCCAGCAGTTTCACAGTTACGCAGTATTTT. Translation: CASSFTVTQYF.

The CDR3 coding sequence is TGTGCCAGCACCAACGAGAGAATAGGCGGTTCACCCCTCCACTTT. It specifies CASTNERIGGSPLHF. V usage is TRBV6-5 and J usage is TRBJ1-6; D is ambiguous. Germline-derived CDR1 and CDR2 are MNHEY and SVGAGI. Trimming stripped 7 bases from V and 9 bases from J, with 19 bases between. The CDR3 runs to 15 residues.

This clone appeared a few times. CDR3 DNA sequence: TGCGCCAGCAGCCTGGAGGGCAGGAGGGGTACTGAAGCTTTCTTT. Translation: CASSLEGRRGTEAFF. The chain joins TRBV5-1 to TRBJ1-1; D may be TRBD1 (5 bases). The CDR3 is 15 amino acids. The germline CDR1 and CDR2 sequences are SGHRS and YFSETQ. V lost 4 bases and J lost 5, with 18 bases in between.

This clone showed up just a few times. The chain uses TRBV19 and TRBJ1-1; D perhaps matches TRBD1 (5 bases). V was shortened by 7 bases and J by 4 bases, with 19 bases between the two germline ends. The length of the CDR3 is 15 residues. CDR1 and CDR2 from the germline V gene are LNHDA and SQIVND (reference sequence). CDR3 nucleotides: TGTGCCAGTATTCCCAGGCGGGGGGTCTCCACTGAAGCTTTCTTT. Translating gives CASIPRRGVSTEAFF.

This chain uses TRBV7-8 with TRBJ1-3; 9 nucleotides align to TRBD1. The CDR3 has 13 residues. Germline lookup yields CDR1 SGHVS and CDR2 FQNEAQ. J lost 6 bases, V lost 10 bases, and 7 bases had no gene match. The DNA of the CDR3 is TGTGCCACCGGACAGGGGAGTGAAAACACCATATATTTT. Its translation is CATGQGSENTIYF. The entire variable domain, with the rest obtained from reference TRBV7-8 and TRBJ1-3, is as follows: GAGVSQSPRYKVAKRGQDVALRCDPISGHVSLFWYQQALGQGPEFLTYFQNEAQLDKSGLPSDRFFAERPEGSVSTLKIQRTQQEDSAVYLCATGQGSENTIYFGEGSWLTVV.

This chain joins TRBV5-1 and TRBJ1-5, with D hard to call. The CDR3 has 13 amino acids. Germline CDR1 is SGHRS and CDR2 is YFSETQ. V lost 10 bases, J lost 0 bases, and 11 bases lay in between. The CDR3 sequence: CASSRDSNQPQHF. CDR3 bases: TGCGCCTCCTCCCGGGATAGCAATCAGCCCCAGCATTTT.

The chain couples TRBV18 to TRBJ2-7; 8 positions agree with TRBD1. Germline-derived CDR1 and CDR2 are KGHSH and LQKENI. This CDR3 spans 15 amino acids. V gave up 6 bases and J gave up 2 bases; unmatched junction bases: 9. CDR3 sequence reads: CASSPGQGGTYEQYF. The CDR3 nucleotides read TGTGCCAGCTCTCCCGGACAGGGTGGAACCTACGAGCAGTACTTC.

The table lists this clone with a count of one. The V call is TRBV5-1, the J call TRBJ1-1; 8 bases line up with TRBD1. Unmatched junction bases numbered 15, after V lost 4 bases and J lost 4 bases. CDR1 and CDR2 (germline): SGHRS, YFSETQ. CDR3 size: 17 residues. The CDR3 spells CASSAGLGDRGLTEAFF. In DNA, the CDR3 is TGCGCCAGCAGCGCGGGACTTGGAGACAGGGGCCTCACTGAAGCTTTCTTT.

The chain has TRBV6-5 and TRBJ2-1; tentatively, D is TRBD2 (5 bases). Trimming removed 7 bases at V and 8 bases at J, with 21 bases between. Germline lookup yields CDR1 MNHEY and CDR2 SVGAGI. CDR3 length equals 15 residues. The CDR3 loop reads CASTTNEGGPDEQFF. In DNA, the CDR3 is TGTGCCAGCACTACTAACGAGGGCGGCCCCGATGAGCAGTTCTTC.

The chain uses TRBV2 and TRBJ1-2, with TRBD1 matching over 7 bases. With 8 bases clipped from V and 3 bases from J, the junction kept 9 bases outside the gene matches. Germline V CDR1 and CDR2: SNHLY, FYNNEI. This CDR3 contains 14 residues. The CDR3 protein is CASSGAGGDYGYTF. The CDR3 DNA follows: TGTGCCAGCTCCGGGGCAGGGGGAGACTATGGCTACACCTTC.

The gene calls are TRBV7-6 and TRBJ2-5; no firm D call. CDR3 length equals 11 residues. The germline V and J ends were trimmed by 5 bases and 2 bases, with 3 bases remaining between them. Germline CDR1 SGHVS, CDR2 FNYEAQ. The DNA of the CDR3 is TGTGCCAGCAGCCGTCAAGAGACCCAGTACTTC. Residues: CASSRQETQYF.

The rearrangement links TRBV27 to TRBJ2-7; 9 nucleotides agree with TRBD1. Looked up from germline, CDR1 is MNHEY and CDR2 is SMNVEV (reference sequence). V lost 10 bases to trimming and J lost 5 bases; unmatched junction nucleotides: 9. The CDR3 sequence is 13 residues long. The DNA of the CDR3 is TGTGCCACCCGGACAGGGGTTTTGAACGAGCAGTACTTC. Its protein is CATRTGVLNEQYF.

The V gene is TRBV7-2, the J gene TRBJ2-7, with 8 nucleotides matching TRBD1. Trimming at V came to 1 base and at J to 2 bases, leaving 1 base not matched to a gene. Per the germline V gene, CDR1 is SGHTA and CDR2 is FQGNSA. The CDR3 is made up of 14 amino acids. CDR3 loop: CASSLETGAYEQYF. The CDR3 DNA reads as TGTGCCAGCAGCTTAGAGACAGGGGCCTACGAGCAGTACTTC.

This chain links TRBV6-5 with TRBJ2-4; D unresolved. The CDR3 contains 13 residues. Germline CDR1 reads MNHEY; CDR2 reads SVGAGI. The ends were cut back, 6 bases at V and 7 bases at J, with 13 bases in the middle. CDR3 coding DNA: TGTGCCAGCAGGAGCCCTCACGTCAACATTCAGTACTTC. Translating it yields CASRSPHVNIQYF.

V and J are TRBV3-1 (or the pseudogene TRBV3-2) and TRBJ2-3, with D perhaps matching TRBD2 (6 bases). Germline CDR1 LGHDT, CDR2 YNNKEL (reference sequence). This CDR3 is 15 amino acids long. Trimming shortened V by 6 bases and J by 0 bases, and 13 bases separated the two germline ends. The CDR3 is CASSLSGDSTDTQYF. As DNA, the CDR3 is TGTGCCAGCAGTCTTAGCGGAGATAGCACAGATACGCAGTATTTT.